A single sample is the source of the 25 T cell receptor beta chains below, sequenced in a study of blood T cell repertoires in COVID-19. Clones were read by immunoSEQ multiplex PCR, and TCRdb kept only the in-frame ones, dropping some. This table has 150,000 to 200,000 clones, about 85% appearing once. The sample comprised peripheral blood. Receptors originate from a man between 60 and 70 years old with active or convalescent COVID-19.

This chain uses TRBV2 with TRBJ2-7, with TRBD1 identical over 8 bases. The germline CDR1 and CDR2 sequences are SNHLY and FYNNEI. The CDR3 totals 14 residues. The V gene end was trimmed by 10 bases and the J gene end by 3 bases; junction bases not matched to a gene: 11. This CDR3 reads CATSGGAKIYEQYF. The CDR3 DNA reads TGTGCCACCTCAGGGGGCGCGAAGATCTACGAGCAGTACTTC.

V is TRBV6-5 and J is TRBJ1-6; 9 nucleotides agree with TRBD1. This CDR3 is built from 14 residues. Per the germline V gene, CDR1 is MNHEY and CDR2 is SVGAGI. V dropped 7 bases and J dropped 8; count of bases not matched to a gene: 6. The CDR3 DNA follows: TGTGCCAGCAATCCGGGACAGGGCTATTCACCCCTCCACTTT. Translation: CASNPGQGYSPLHF.

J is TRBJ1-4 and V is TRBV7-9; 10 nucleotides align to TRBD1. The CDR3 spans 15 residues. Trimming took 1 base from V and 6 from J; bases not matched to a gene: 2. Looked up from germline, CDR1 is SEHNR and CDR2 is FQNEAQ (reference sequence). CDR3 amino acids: CASSLVGQGDEKLFF. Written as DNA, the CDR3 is TGTGCCAGCAGCTTAGTCGGACAGGGGGATGAAAAACTGTTTTTT.

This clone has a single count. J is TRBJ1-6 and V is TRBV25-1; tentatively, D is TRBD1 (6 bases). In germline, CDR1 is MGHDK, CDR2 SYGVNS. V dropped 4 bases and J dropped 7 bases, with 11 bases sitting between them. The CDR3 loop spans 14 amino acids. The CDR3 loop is CASSGDTANSPLHF. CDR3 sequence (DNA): TGTGCCAGCAGTGGGGACACGGCAAATTCACCCCTCCACTTT. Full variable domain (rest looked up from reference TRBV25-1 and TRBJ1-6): EADIYQTPRYLVIGTGKKITLECSQTMGHDKMYWYQQDPGMELHLIHYSYGVNSTEKGDLSSESTVSRIRTEHFPLTLESARPSHTSQYLCASSGDTANSPLHFGNGTRLTVT.

This chain's CDR3 is CASSLNRAYGYTF. CDR3 nucleotides: TGTGCCAGCAGCTTAAACAGGGCCTATGGCTACACCTTC. This sequence joins TRBV13 and TRBJ1-2; possible D gene TRBD1, 6 bases. The length of the CDR3 is 13 residues. V lost 2 bases, J lost 4 bases, and 8 bases lay in between. Per the germline V gene, CDR1 is PRHDT and CDR2 is FYEKMQ (reference sequence).

Here the CDR3 DNA reads TGTGCCAGCAGCCCCTTTTTACTTGGAGACTCTGGAAACACCATATATTTT. Its protein is CASSPFLLGDSGNTIYF. The genes are TRBV7-6 and TRBJ1-3; D uncertain. Germline V lookup: CDR1 SGHVS, CDR2 FNYEAQ. The CDR3 is 17 amino acids. With 5 bases removed from V and 0 bases from J, the gap between germline ends came to 17 bases.

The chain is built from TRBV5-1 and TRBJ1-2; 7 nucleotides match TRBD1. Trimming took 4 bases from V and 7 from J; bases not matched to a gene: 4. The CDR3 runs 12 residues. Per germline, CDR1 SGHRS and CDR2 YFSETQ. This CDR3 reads CASSKTGLGYTF. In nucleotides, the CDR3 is TGCGCCAGCAGCAAGACAGGGCTTGGCTACACCTTC. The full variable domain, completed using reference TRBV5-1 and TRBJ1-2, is KAGVTQTPRYLIKTRGQQVTLSCSPISGHRSVSWYQQTPGQGLQFLFEYFSETQRNKGNFPGRFSGRQFSNSRSEMNVSTLELGDSALYLCASSKTGLGYTFGSGTRLTVV.

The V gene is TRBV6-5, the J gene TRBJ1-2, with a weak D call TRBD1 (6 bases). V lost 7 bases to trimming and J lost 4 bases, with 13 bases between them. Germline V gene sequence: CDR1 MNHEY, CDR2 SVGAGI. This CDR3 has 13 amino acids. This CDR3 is CASNKGGPYGYTF. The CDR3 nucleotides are TGTGCCAGCAACAAGGGGGGGCCCTATGGCTACACCTTC.

CDR3 in amino acids: CASSLQGNTIYF. The CDR3 bases are TGTGCCAGCAGTCTACAGGGTAACACCATATATTTT. The genes are TRBV12-3 or TRBV12-4 and TRBJ1-3; D may be TRBD1 (6 bases). This CDR3 is 12 amino acids long. V shed 5 bases and J shed 7 bases, with 9 bases lying between them.

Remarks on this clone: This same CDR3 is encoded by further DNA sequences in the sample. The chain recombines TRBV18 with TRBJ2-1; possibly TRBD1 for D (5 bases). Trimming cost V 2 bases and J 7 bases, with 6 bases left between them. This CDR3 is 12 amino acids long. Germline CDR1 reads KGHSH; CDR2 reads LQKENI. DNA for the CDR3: TGTGCCAGCTCACCAAGACAGAATGAGCAGTTCTTC. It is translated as CASSPRQNEQFF.

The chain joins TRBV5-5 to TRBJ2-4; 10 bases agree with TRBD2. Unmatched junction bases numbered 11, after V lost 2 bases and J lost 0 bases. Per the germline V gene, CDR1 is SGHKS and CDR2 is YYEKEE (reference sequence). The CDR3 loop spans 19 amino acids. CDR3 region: CASSFFMASGGLAKNIQYF. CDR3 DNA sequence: TGTGCCAGCAGCTTTTTCATGGCTAGCGGGGGTCTAGCCAAAAACATTCAGTACTTC.

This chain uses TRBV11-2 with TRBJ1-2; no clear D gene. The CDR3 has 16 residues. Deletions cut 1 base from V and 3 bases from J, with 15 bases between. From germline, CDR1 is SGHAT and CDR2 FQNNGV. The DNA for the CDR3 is TGTGCCAGCAGCTTAGCGGCCGACTCCGGCCACTATGGCTACACCTTC. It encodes CASSLAADSGHYGYTF. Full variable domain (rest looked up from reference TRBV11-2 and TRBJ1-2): EAGVAQSPRYKIIEKRQSVAFWCNPISGHATLYWYQQILGQGPKLLIQFQNNGVVDDSQLPKDRFSAERLKGVDSTLKIQPAKLEDSAVYLCASSLAADSGHYGYTFGSGTRLTVV.

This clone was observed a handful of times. In DNA, the CDR3 is TGTGCCAGCAGCCACCTCGCGGGGGGACACGAAAAACTGTTTTTT. Encoded protein: CASSHLAGGHEKLFF. The rearrangement links TRBV3-1 (or the pseudogene TRBV3-2) to TRBJ1-4; possible D gene TRBD1, 6 bases. Germline CDR1 is LGHDT and CDR2 is YNNKEL (reference sequence). The CDR3 has 15 residues. The V end lost 3 bases, the J end lost 8 bases, and 16 bases lay between the germline ends.

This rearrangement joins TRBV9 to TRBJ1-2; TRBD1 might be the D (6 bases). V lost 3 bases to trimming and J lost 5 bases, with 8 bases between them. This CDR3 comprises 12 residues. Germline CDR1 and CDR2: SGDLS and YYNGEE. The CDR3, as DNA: TGTGCCAGCAGCGAGGACAGTTATGGCTACACCTTC. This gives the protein CASSEDSYGYTF.

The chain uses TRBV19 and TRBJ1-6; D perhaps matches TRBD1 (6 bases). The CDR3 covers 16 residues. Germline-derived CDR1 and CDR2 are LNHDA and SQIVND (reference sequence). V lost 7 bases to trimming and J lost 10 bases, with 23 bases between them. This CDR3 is CASMVRGGAKKSPLHF. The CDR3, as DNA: TGTGCCAGTATGGTACGGGGGGGGGCAAAGAAGTCACCCCTCCACTTT.

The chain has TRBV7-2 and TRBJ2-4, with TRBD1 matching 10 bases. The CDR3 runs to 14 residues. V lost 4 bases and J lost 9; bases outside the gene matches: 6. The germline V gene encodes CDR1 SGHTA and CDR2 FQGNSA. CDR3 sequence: CASSSRQGAGIQYF. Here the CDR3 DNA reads TGTGCCAGCAGCTCAAGACAGGGGGCTGGCATTCAGTACTTC.

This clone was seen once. For the CDR3, the DNA is TGTGCCAGCAGTAAAGGGACAGGGACTGAAGCTTTCTTT. It is translated as CASSKGTGTEAFF. The gene calls are TRBV27 and TRBJ1-1; 9 bases line up with TRBD1. The CDR3 sequence is 13 residues long. Trimming took 5 bases from V and 5 from J; bases not matched to a gene: 3. Germline values: CDR1 MNHEY, CDR2 SMNVEV (reference sequence).

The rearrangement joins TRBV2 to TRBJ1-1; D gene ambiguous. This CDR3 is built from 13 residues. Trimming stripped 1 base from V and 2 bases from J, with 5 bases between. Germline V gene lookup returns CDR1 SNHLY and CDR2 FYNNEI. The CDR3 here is CASSEGLNTEAFF. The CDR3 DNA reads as TGTGCCAGCAGTGAAGGGCTCAACACTGAAGCTTTCTTT. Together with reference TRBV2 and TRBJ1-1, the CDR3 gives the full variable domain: EPEVTQTPSHQVTQMGQEVILRCVPISNHLYFYWYRQILGQKVEFLVSFYNNEISEKSEIFDDQFSVERPDGSNFTLKIRSTKLEDSAMYFCASSEGLNTEAFFGQGTRLTVV.

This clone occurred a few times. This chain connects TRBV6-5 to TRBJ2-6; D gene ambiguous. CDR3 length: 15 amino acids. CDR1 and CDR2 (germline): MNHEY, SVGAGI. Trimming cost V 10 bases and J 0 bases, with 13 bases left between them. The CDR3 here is CATNPLFSGANVLTF. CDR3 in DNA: TGTGCCACTAATCCGTTATTCTCTGGGGCCAACGTCCTGACTTTC.

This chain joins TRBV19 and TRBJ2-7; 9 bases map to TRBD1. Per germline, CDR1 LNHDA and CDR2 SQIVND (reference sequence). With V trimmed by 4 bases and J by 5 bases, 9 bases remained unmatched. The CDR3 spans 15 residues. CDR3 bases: TGTGCCAGTAGTAAGGGACAGGGCAACAACAACGAGCAGTACTTC. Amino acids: CASSKGQGNNNEQYF.

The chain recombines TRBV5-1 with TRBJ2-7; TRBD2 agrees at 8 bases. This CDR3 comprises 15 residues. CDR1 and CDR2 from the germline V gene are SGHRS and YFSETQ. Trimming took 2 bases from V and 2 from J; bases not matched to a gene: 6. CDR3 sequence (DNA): TGCGCCAGCAGCTTAAGCGGGGGCCTCACCTACGAGCAGTACTTC. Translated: CASSLSGGLTYEQYF.

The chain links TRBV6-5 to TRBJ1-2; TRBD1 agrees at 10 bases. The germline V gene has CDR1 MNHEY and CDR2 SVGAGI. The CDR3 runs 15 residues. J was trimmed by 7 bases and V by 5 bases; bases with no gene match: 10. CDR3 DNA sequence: TGTGCCAGCAGTAAGGCAGACAGGGGGCAAGGTGGCTACACCTTC. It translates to CASSKADRGQGGYTF.

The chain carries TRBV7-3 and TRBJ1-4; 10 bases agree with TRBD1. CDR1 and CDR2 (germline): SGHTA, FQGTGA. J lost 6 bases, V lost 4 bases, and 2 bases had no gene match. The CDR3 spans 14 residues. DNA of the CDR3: TGTGCCAGCAGCTCCGGGACAGGGGATGAAAAACTGTTTTTT. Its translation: CASSSGTGDEKLFF.

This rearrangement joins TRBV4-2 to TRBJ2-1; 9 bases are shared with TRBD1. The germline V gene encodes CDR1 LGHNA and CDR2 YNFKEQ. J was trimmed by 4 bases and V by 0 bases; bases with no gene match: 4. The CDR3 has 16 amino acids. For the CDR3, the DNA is TGTGCCAGCAGCCAAGATTTCGGGACAGGGTACAATGAGCAGTTCTTC. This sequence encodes CASSQDFGTGYNEQFF.

CDR3 amino acids: CASSVAGEAYEQYF. In nucleotides, the CDR3 is TGTGCCAGCAGTGTGGCGGGGGAGGCCTACGAGCAGTACTTC. V is TRBV2 and J is TRBJ2-7; 7 bases are shared with TRBD2. The germline gives CDR1 SNHLY, CDR2 FYNNEI. The CDR3 runs to 14 residues. With V trimmed by 4 bases and J by 2 bases, 5 bases remained unmatched.